This T cell receptor beta chain is from a study of T cells in Graves' hyperthyroidism and ophthalmopathy. With respect to this clonotype: Its matching antigen is unknown.

Points from the study as a whole: Most clonotypes expanded in thyroid above 0.001 were likewise present in blood.

The CDR3 consists of 17 residues. V was pared by 9 bases and J by 3 bases, with 17 bases of the junction left unmatched. CDR1 is LNHDA and CDR2 is SQIVND in the germline V gene (reference sequence). Amplified TCR beta CDR3 regions came from RNA transcripts. Researchers ran a first-round RT-PCR on the TCR CDR3 using the HTBI primer set. One entry per CDR3 protein results from TCRdb running MiXCR on the multiplex PCR reads. The sample shows hundreds of thousands of distinct CDR3 sequences, roughly 50% of them seen only once. This TCR was recovered from a woman in her late teens or twenties with Graves' hyperthyroidism. Specimen: peripheral blood or thyroid tissue (not recorded which). This chain connects TRBV19 to TRBJ1-5; 7 bases align to TRBD1. The CDR3 coding sequence is TGTGCCAGCACCCCTCCCCTGGACAGGACAAACAATCAGCCCCAGCATTTT. This translates into CASTPPLDRTNNQPQHF.